These 10 T cell receptor beta chains came from one sample sequenced in a study of lymphopenia after photon versus proton radiotherapy. This table comes from immunoSEQ multiplex PCR, and its TCRdb copy is limited to in-frame clones, with some not included. The sample holds tens of thousands of clones; roughly 85% are singletons and the top ten take 2.2%. This specimen consisted of peripheral blood, obtained from a patient treated with photon-based radiotherapy. The receptors were sampled from a man aged 35-49 years with gastric cancer.

This chain joins TRBV5-5 and TRBJ2-3, with TRBD1 identical over 9 bases. Trimming removed 6 bases from V and 4 bases from J; junction bases left unmatched: 6. The CDR3 contains 14 residues. The V gene's germline CDR1 is SGHKS and CDR2 YYEKEE (reference sequence). The CDR3 is CASTGTGKADTQYF. The CDR3 region has the DNA TGTGCCAGCACCGGGACAGGGAAGGCAGATACGCAGTATTTT.

V and J are TRBV19 and TRBJ1-3; 9 nucleotides match TRBD1. Germline V gene data show CDR1 as LNHDA and CDR2 as SQIVND (reference sequence). This CDR3 has 13 amino acids. V trimming: 5 bases; J trimming: 7 bases; junction bases outside the gene matches: 3. The CDR3 coding sequence is TGTGCCAGTAGTGTACAGGGGGCGAACACCATATATTTT. It encodes CASSVQGANTIYF.

The chain couples TRBV9 to TRBJ2-2, with unresolved D. CDR1 and CDR2 (germline): SGDLS, YYNGEE. Trimming took off 0 bases at V and 2 bases at J, with 8 bases between the two ends. The CDR3 sequence is 15 residues long. CDR3 residues: CASSVGSPNTGELFF. CDR3 nucleotides: TGTGCCAGCAGCGTAGGATCACCAAACACCGGGGAGCTGTTTTTT.

This clone was seen just once. The chain employs TRBV6-5 and TRBJ1-1, with D perhaps matching TRBD1 (5 bases). Germline lookup yields CDR1 MNHEY and CDR2 SVGAGI. CDR3 length: 14 amino acids. With 6 bases removed from V and 0 bases from J, the gap between germline ends came to 11 bases. CDR3 loop: CASSLSGLNTEAFF. The CDR3 coding sequence is TGTGCCAGCAGCCTCTCAGGGCTGAACACTGAAGCTTTCTTT.

The V gene is TRBV7-3, the J gene TRBJ1-1; D remains ambiguous. The germline V gene has CDR1 SGHTA and CDR2 FQGTGA. CDR3 size: 13 residues. Trimming stripped 4 bases from V and 0 bases from J, with 6 bases between. Here the CDR3 reads CASSWTVNTEAFF. For the CDR3, the DNA is TGTGCCAGCAGCTGGACGGTGAACACTGAAGCTTTCTTT.

The chain is built from TRBV6-1 and TRBJ2-7; D gene unclear. The CDR3 runs 16 residues. The ends were cut back, 2 bases at V and 1 base at J, with 15 bases in the middle. Germline V lookup: CDR1 MNHNS, CDR2 SASEGT. The CDR3: CASSEKAGPLSYEQYF. Here the CDR3 DNA reads TGTGCCAGCAGTGAAAAGGCCGGGCCCTTGTCCTACGAGCAGTACTTC.

A single count supports this clone. The genes are TRBV7-2 and TRBJ1-5; no clear D. This CDR3 region has 15 residues. Germline CDR1 and CDR2: SGHTA and FQGNSA. Trimming took 1 base from V and 4 from J, leaving 11 bases between them. CDR3 DNA: TGTGCCAGCAGCTTAGAAGTGTCAGATAATCAGCCCCAGCATTTT. This codes for CASSLEVSDNQPQHF.

This clone was seen a single time. The V and J genes are TRBV4-2 and TRBJ1-5; 12 bases align to TRBD1. Germline V gene data show CDR1 as LGHNA and CDR2 as YNFKEQ. This CDR3 is built from 14 residues. The ends lost 4 bases at V and 11 bases at J; junction bases unmatched: 6. The CDR3 region is CASSPGTGGESQHF. The CDR3 nucleotides are TGTGCCAGCAGCCCGGGGACAGGGGGCGAGTCCCAGCATTTT.

The chain joins TRBV9 to TRBJ1-6, with D maybe TRBD1 (5 bases). V shed 0 bases and J shed 8 bases, with 9 bases lying between them. The CDR3 totals 14 residues. The germline V gene encodes CDR1 SGDLS and CDR2 YYNGEE. The DNA for the CDR3 is TGTGCCAGCAGCGTAGGAGGGGTGCATTCACCCCTCCACTTT. Its translation: CASSVGGVHSPLHF.

V is TRBV7-2 and J is TRBJ2-5; D is unresolved. The CDR3 contains 12 residues. V lost 2 bases and J 5 bases, leaving 6 bases between the germline ends. Germline V gene data show CDR1 as SGHTA and CDR2 as FQGNSA. For the CDR3, the DNA is TGTGCCAGCAGCTTAATGCTGGAGACCCAGTACTTC. It yields the protein CASSLMLETQYF.